Described below is a single T cell receptor (beta chain) sequence and its context. This clone was counted once. Which antigen it targets is not known. No base qualities exist here, and no much larger clone lies one base off it. The immunoSEQ Assay, a bias-controlled multiplex PCR, was used to amplify TCRbeta CDR3 regions from genomic DNA. Per the source publication's procedure: The number of nucleated cells in each sample was estimated from the amplification of reference gene primers within the assay. Sequence reads were collapsed and filtered to measure the absolute abundance of every unique TCRbeta CDR3 rearrangement. For each sample, productive Simpson clonality was calculated by taking the square root of Simpson's diversity index across productive rearrangements. This immuneACCESS table, as held by TCRdb, lists in-frame sequences with V and J called but not all clones. Of the missing ones, under half trace to an unresolved V gene in checked studies; the others have no known cause. That table is the source of V, J and clone size, and D and trimming were worked out from the DNA. The sample yields 200,000 to 250,000 clones; roughly nine tenths were counted once. The ten largest clonotypes hold 6.2% of the sample.

These data are taken from a study of blood T cell repertoires in COVID-19 (dated by TCRdb to about 2020). With respect to the entire study: Samples covering the acute and convalescent phases of COVID-19 were provided by collaborators in the United States, Italy and Spain. The material from the prospective study consisted of cDNA or gDNA derived from T cells, B-cell-depleted T cells, or PBMCs. The dataset comprised deeply sampled blood TCRbeta repertoires from subjects exposed to, actively infected with, or recovered from COVID-19. The repertoires were released in a freely available public database meant as a resource for research on the immune response to SARS-CoV-2. Samples came from the ongoing ImmuneRACE study (first 160 participants) plus 1,254 subjects from 6 global collaborators. The sample metadata nearly always contained a de-identified subject ID, COVID-19 status, age in years and sex. Where available, HLA class I and class II types were taken from metadata supplied by the sample provider and were not determined by assay-based typing. Study-wide conclusions, independent of this receptor: How much clinical and demographic metadata was included differed by source and by participant, and the metadata was provided uncurated.

The CDR1 and CDR2 encoded by the germline V gene are SGHNT and YENEEA. Trimming removed 4 bases from V and 2 bases from J, leaving 10 bases between the germline ends. Inclusive of the bounding cysteine and phenylalanine, the CDR3 is 14 residues long. The retained sequence is limited to the CDR3, 42 bases, with the frame set at the first base. The collaborating institutions used their own protocols to collect whole blood in K2EDTA tubes. For TCRbeta analysis, collaborators shipped samples in one of three forms: frozen whole blood, isolated PBMCs, or DNA extracted from either of those sample types. This clonotype was sampled from a man between 60 and 75 years old with acute or convalescent COVID-19. Sequencing was done on a sample of peripheral blood. The rearranged segments are TRBV11-3 and TRBJ2-3; TRBD2 is a weak D gene call, 7 bases matching. The DNA reads as follows: TGTGCCAGCAGCTCGGGGGGCTCCACAGATACGCAGTATTTT. It translates to CASSSGGSTDTQYF.